This TCR beta chain was identified during a study of T cells in Graves' hyperthyroidism and ophthalmopathy (dated by TCRdb to the late 2010s). At the level of the whole study: Peripheral blood was collected at initial diagnosis, before any treatment. TCR V-J signatures able to tell the groups apart were searched for in a discovery cohort of 100 or so patients, of whom over 40 had Graves' ophthalmopathy and about 60 had stable Graves' hyperthyroidism. Prospective prediction of ophthalmopathy was tested in an independent validation cohort consisting of 18 hyperthyroidism patients and approximately 16 patients who later progressed to ophthalmopathy. The 100 or so discovery patients were randomly divided into training and test sets at a 7:3 ratio. In addition, the study compared T-cell repertoires in thyroid tissue and in blood from about 6 Graves' hyperthyroidism patients. After blood sampling, hyperthyroidism patients were treated with methimazole at a starting dose of 30 mg daily, and ophthalmopathy patients were treated with high-dose intravenous methylprednisolone. TCR Vbeta CDR3 sequencing of approximately 140 peripheral blood samples (over 40 ophthalmopathy, approximately 80 hyperthyroidism and about 17 progressor patients) is reported in the paper. Study-level results and caveats: Sample size was not statistically predetermined, and blinding of investigators to group allocation was not performed. Most expanded thyroid clonotypes (frequency above 0.001) were also detected in blood, a finding suggesting that blood repertoires may reflect thyroid immune responses. In validation, progression to ophthalmopathy was predicted by the model with roughly 69% sensitivity and 72.22% specificity, a median of roughly 6 months before onset. A model built on a 13 V-J signature distinguished ophthalmopathy from stable hyperthyroidism, reaching roughly 88% sensitivity and about 81% specificity in cross-validation and 80%/75% in testing.

This clonotype was detected ten times or more. It lacks a known antigen. No much larger clone is present one base from it, and per-base qualities are unavailable. The TCR beta CDR3 regions were amplified from RNA transcripts. The TCR CDR3 was subjected to a first round of RT-PCR using the HTBI primer set and the Qiagen OneStep RT-PCR kit. Libraries were constructed in a second round of multiplex PCR, after which size selection and purification were performed. Libraries were sequenced paired-end with 100 bp reads on an Illumina HiSeq2000. On the study's bioinformatics: SOAPnuke was used to process the raw data, with reads discarded if the reads contained adapters or uncalled bases, had a mean Phred below 15, or lacked an exact constant-primer or identifier match. High-quality paired reads were merged using COPE v1.2.5, and each unique nucleotide sequence was defined as a clonotype. Clonotypes were aligned to IMGT TRBV, TRBD and TRBJ reference segments using MiTCR v1.1. Analysis was restricted to V-J combinations with a frequency above 0.0001, which covered 98% to 99.2% of repertoires. The TCS score was defined as the ratio of F50 (clonal expansion) to E x V (chaos), calculated using BLOSUM62-based TCRdist between CDR3 peptides within each V-J. Welch's t-statistics and random forest reduced just over 500 V-J features to 13, which were used in a naive Bayes classifier (R e1071). TCRdb trimmed the raw reads at Q25, called clones with MiXCR and kept productive beta chains. All rows with the same CDR3 protein become a single entry with the most common DNA and genes. The V and J calls were determined by TCRdb, not by the authors. This sample has nearly 600,000 distinct CDR3 sequences in its table, and approximately 15% of those were observed once. The ten top clones hold under 7% of the sample.

Hyperthyroidism patients were newly diagnosed, had a disease duration of under 2 months, and were aged 18 to 65 years. The study excluded patients with uncontrolled infections, other autoimmune diseases, pregnancy or lactation. Diagnoses relied on clinical symptoms, serum thyroxine and TRAb, thyroid ultrasound and orbital computed tomography. For progressor patients, blood was drawn at the first diagnosis of hyperthyroidism, before any ophthalmopathy symptoms had appeared. Ficoll-Paque density gradient centrifugation was used to isolate PBMCs from around 10 ml of fresh peripheral blood. Progressor patients were first diagnosed with Graves' hyperthyroidism and then developed ophthalmopathy during follow-up. Trizol reagent was used to extract total RNA, and RNA quality was then checked on an Agilent 2100 Bioanalyzer. V was cut back by 7 bases and J by 2 bases, leaving a gap of 16 bases between them. CDR1 MNHEY and CDR2 SMNVEV were looked up in the germline V gene (reference sequence). The CDR3 goes from the cysteine to the phenylalanine over 15 residues. Only the CDR3 part of the read is kept: 45 bases, read in frame from the first base.

The material sequenced was blood. The chain links TRBV27 with TRBJ2-3, with TRBD2 tentatively as D gene (5 bases match). This receptor was taken from a woman aged 25 to 39 with Graves' hyperthyroidism that later progressed to Graves' ophthalmopathy. The CDR3 loop reads CASNPTPGLTDTQYF. Here is the DNA: TGTGCCAGCAACCCTACCCCAGGACTCACAGATACGCAGTATTTT.